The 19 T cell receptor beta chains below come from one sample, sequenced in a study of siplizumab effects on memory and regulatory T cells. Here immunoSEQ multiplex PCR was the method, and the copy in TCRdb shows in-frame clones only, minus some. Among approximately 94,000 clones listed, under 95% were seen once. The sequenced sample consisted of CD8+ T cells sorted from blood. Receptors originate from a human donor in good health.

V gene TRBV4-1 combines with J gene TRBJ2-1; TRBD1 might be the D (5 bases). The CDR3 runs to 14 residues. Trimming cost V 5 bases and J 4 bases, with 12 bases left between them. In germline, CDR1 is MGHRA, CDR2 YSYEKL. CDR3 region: CASSFPTDYNEQFF. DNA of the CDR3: TGCGCCAGCAGCTTCCCGACAGATTACAATGAGCAGTTCTTC.

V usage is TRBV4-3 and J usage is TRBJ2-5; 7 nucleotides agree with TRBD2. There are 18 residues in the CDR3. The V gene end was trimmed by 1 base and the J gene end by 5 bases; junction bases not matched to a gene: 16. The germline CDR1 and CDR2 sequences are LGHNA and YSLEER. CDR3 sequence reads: CASSQGAVMSGNQETQYF. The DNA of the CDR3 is TGCGCCAGCAGCCAAGGGGCGGTAATGAGCGGGAATCAGGAGACCCAGTACTTC.

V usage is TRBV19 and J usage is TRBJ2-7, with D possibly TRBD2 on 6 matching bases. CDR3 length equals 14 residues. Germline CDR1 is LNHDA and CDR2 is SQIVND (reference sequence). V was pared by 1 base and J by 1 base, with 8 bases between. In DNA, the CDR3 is TGTGCCAGTAGTATAGTCGGAGGGTCCTACGAGCAGTACTTC. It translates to CASSIVGGSYEQYF.

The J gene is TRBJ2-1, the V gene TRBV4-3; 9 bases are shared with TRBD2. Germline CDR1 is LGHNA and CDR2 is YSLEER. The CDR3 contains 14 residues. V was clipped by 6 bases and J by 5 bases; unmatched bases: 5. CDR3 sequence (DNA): TGCGCCAGCAGGCCGGGACTAGCAGACAATGAGCAGTTCTTC. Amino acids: CASRPGLADNEQFF.

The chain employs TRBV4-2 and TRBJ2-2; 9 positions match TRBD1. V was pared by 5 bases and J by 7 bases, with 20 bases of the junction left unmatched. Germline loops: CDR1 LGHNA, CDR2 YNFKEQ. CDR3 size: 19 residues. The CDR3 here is CASSSPPGQGSGRVGELFF. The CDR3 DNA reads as TGTGCCAGCAGCTCCCCTCCGGGACAGGGATCCGGTAGAGTCGGGGAGCTGTTTTTT.

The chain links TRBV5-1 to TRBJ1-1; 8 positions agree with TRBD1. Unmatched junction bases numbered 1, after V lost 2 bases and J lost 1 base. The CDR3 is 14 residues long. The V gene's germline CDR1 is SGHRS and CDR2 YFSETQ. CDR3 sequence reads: CASSFRGPNTEAFF. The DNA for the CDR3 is TGCGCCAGCAGCTTCAGGGGGCCGAACACTGAAGCTTTCTTT.

CDR3 sequence (DNA): TGTGCCAGCAGTCCCCTGGGGGACGAGTACAATGAGCAGTTCTTC. Protein product: CASSPLGDEYNEQFF. The rearrangement joins TRBV27 to TRBJ2-1; perhaps D is TRBD1 or TRBD2 (5 bases each). The germline gives CDR1 MNHEY, CDR2 SMNVEV (reference sequence). The CDR3 spans 15 residues. The V gene lost 5 bases and the J gene lost 4 bases, with 15 bases spanning the gap.

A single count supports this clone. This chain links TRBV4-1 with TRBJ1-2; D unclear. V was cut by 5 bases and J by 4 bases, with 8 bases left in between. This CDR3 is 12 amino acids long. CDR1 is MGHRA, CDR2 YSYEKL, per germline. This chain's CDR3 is CASSDGSYGYTF. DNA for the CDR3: TGCGCCAGCAGCGATGGCAGCTATGGCTACACCTTC.

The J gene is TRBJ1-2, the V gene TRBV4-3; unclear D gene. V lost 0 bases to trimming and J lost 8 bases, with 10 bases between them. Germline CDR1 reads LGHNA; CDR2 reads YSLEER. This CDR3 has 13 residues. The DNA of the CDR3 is TGCGCCAGCAGCCAAGATAACGGGAAAGGCTACACCTTC. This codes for CASSQDNGKGYTF.

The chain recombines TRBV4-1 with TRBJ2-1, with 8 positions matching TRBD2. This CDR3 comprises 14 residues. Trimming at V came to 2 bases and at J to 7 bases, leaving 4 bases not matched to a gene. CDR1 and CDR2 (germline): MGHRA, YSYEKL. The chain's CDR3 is CASSQQAGDNEQFF. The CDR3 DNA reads TGCGCCAGCAGCCAACAAGCGGGGGATAATGAGCAGTTCTTC.

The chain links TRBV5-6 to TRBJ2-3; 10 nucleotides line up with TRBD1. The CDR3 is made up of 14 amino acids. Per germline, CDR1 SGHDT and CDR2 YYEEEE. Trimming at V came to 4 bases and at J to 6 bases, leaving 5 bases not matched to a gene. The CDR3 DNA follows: TGTGCCAGCAGCGCCGGGACAGGGGCCGATACGCAGTATTTT. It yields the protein CASSAGTGADTQYF. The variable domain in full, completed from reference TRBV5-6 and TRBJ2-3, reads DAGVTQSPTHLIKTRGQQVTLRCSPKSGHDTVSWYQQALGQGPQFIFQYYEEEERQRGNFPDRFSGHQFPNYSSELNVNALLLGDSALYLCASSAGTGADTQYFGPGTRLTVL.

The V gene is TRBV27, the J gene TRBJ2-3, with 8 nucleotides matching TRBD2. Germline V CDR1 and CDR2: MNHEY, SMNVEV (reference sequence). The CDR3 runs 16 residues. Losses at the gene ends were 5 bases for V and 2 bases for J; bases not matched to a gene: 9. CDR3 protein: CASSVSSGPLTDTQYF. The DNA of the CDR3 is TGTGCCAGCAGTGTTTCTAGCGGGCCCCTCACAGATACGCAGTATTTT.

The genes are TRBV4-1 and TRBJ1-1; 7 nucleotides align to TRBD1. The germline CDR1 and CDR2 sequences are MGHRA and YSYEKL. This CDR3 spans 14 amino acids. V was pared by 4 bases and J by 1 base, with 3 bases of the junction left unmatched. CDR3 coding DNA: TGCGCCAGCAGCCCGACAGGGTGGAACACTGAAGCTTTCTTT. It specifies CASSPTGWNTEAFF.

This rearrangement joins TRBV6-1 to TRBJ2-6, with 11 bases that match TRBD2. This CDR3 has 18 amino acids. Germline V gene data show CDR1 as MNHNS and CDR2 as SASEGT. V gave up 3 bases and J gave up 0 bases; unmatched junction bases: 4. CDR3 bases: TGTGCCAGCAGTGAGGAGACTAGCGGGGCCTCTGGGGCCAACGTCCTGACTTTC. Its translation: CASSEETSGASGANVLTF.

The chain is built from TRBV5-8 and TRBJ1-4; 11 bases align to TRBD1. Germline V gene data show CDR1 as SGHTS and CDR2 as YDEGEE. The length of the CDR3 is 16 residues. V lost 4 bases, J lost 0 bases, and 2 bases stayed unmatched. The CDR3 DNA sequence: TGTGCCAGCAGCCCGGGACAGGGGGCAACTAATGAAAAACTGTTTTTT. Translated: CASSPGQGATNEKLFF.

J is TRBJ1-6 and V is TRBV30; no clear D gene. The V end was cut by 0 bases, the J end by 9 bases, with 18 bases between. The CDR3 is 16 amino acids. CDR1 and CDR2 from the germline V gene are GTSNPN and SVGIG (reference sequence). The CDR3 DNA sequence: TGTGCCTGGAGTGTCGACTCTCCGGAGCTGGGTTCACCCCTCCACTTT. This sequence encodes CAWSVDSPELGSPLHF.

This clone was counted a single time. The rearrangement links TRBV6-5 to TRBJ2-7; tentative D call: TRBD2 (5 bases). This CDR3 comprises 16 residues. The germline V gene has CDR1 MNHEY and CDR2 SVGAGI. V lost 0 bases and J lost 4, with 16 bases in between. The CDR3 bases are TGTGCCAGCAGTTACTCGAAGCGTCAGGCGGGTTACGAGCAGTACTTC. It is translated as CASSYSKRQAGYEQYF.

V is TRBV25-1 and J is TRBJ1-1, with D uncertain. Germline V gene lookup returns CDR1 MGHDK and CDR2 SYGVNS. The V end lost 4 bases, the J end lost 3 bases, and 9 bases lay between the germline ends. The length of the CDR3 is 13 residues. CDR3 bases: TGTGCCAGCAGTGTAACAGAAGACACTGAAGCTTTCTTT. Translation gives CASSVTEDTEAFF.

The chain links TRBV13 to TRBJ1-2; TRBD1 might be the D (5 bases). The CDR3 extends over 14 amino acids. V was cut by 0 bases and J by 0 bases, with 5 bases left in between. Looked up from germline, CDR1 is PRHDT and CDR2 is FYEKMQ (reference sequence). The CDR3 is CASSLGGANYGYTF. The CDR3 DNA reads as TGTGCCAGCAGCTTAGGGGGGGCTAACTATGGCTACACCTTC.